This TCR beta chain was recovered during a study of vaccination and CD4 T cells after COVID-19. Study-wide background: Samples after vaccination came a median 72 days past dose two, ranging 14 to 241. Researchers treated control cultures with a CEFX pool, an HIV-1 Nef pool, or no peptide. Findings of the study overall: Vaccine-specific clones in convalescent patients were spike mono-reactive in 304 of 307 cases.

The Oncomine TCR Beta short-read assay was applied to DNA of cultured CD4+ T cells. TCRdb fed the PCR reads into MiXCR, producing one record per CDR3 protein. The sample includes fewer than 25,000 distinct CDR3 sequences, approximately 40% of them seen just once. With respect to this clonotype: Its matching antigen is unknown.

Treatment defined: roughly 11-day PBMC culture with coronavirus spike peptide pools or control peptides (ViraFEST assay). With peptide pools, ViraFEST first expanded antigen-specific T cells and afterwards sequenced their TCRs. Sequencing used cultured CD4+ T cells from blood. The receptor was derived from a human donor with COVID-19.

In DNA form, the CDR3 reads TGTGCCAGCAGCTTTATACACAATGAGCAGTTCTTC. This encodes CASSFIHNEQFF. The chain couples TRBV7-2 to TRBJ2-1; D unclear. V dropped 3 bases and J dropped 5 bases, with 5 bases sitting between them. The CDR3 extends over 12 amino acids. Germline V gene sequence: CDR1 SGHTA, CDR2 FQGNSA.